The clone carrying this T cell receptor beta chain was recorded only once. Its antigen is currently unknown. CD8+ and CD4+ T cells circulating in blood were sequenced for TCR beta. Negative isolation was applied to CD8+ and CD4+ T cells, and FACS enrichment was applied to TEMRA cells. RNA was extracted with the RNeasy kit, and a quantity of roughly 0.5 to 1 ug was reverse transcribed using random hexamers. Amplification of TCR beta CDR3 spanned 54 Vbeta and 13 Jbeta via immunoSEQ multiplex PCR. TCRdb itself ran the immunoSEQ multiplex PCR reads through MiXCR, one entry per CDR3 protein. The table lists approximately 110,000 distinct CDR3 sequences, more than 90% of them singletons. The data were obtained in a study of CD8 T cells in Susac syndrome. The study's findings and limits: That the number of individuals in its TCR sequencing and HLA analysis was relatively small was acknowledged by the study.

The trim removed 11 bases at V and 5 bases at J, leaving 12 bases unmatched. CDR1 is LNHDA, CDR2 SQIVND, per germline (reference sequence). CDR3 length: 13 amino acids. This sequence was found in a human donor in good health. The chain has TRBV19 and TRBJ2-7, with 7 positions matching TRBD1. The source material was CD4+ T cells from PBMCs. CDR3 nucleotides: TGTGCCGGGGACCGGGACAGCGTTAACGAGCAGTACTTC. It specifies CAGDRDSVNEQYF. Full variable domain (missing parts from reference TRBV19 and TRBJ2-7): DGGITQSPKYLFRKEGQNVTLSCEQNLNHDAMYWYRQDPGQGLRLIYYSQIVNDFQKGDIAEGYSVSREKKESFPLTVTSAQKNPTAFYLCAGDRDSVNEQYFGPGTRLTVT.